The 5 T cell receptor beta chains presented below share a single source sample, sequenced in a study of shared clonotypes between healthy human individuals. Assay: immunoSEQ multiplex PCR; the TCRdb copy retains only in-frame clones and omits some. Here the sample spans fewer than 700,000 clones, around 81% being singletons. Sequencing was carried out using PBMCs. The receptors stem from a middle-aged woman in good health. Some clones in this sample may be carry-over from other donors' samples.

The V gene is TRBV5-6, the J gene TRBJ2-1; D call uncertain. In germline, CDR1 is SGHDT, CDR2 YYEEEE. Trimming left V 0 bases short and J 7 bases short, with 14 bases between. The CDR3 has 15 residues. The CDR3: CASSLGRKELNEQFF. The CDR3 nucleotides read TGTGCCAGCAGCTTGGGAAGGAAGGAACTTAATGAGCAGTTCTTC.

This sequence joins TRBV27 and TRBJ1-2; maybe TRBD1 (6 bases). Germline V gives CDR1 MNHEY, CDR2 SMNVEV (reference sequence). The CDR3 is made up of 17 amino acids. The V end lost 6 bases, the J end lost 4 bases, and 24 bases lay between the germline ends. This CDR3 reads CASSPGPAGALRYGYTF. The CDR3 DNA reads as TGTGCCAGCAGCCCAGGGCCCGCAGGGGCCTTGCGCTATGGCTACACCTTC.

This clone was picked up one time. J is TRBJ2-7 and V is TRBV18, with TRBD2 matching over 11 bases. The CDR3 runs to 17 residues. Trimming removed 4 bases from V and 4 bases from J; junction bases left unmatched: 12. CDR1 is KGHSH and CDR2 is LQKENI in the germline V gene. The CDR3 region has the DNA TGTGCCAGCTCACAGCGAATCTTAGCGGGAGGGCCATACGAGCAGTACTTC. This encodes CASSQRILAGGPYEQYF.

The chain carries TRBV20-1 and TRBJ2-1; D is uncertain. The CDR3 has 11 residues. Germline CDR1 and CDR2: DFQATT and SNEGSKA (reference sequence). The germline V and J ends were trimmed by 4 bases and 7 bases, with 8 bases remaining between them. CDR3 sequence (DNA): TGCAGTGCTAACCGACAAAATGAGCAGTTCTTC. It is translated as CSANRQNEQFF.

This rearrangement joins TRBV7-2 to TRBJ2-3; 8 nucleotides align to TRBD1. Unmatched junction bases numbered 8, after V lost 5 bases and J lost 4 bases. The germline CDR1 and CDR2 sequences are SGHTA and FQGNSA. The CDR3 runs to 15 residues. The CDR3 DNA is TGTGCCAGCAGCCTGGCGACAGGGGTTTCAGATACGCAGTATTTT. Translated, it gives CASSLATGVSDTQYF.